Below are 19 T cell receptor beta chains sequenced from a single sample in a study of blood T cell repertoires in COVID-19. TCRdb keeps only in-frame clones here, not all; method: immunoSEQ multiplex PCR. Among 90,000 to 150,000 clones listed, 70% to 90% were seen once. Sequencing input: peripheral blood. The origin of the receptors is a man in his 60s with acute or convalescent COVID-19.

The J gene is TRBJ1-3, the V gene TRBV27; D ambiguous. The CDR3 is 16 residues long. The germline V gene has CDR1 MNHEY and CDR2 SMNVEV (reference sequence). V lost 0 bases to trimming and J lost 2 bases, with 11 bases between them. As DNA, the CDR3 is TGTGCCAGCAGTTTATCCTCCAGGCTGCCTGGAAACACCATATATTTT. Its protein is CASSLSSRLPGNTIYF.

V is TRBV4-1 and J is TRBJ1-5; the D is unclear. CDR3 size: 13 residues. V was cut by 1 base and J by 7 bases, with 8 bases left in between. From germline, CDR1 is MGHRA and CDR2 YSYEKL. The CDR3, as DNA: TGCGCCAGCAGCCAAGGCCGAGGACAGCCCCAGCATTTT. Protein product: CASSQGRGQPQHF.

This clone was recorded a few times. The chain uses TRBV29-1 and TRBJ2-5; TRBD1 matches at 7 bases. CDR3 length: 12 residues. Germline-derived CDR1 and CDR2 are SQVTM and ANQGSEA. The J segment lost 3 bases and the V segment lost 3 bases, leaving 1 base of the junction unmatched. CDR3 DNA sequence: TGCAGCGTTGATACAGGGGAAGAGACCCAGTACTTC. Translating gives CSVDTGEETQYF.

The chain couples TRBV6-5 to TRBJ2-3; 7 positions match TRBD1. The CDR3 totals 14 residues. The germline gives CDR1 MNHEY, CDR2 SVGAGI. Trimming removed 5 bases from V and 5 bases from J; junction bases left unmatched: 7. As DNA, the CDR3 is TGTGCCAGCAGTCTTGACAGGGTCCTAGATACGCAGTATTTT. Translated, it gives CASSLDRVLDTQYF.

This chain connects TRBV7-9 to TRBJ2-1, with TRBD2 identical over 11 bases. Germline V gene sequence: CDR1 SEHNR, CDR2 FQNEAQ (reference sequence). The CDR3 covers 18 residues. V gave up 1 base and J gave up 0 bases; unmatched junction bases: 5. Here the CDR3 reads CASSLVLAGALSYNEQFF. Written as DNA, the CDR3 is TGTGCCAGCAGCTTAGTACTAGCGGGAGCCCTCTCCTACAATGAGCAGTTCTTC.

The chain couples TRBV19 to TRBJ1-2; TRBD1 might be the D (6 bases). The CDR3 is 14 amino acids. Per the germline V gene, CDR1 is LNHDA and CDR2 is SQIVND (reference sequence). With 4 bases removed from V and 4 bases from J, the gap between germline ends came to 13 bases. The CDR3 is CASSTQGSSYGYTF. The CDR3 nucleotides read TGTGCCAGTAGTACTCAGGGGTCCTCCTATGGCTACACCTTC. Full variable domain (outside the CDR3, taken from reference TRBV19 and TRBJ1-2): DGGITQSPKYLFRKEGQNVTLSCEQNLNHDAMYWYRQDPGQGLRLIYYSQIVNDFQKGDIAEGYSVSREKKESFPLTVTSAQKNPTAFYLCASSTQGSSYGYTFGSGTRLTVV.

The CDR3 spells CASSLVNSPLHF. Here the CDR3 DNA reads TGTGCCAGTAGTCTCGTTAATTCACCCCTCCACTTT. The chain recombines TRBV19 with TRBJ1-6; D unresolved. Germline V gene sequence: CDR1 LNHDA, CDR2 SQIVND (reference sequence). V gave up 5 bases and J gave up 6 bases, with 5 bases separating them. The CDR3 covers 12 residues. Combining the CDR3 with reference TRBV19 and TRBJ1-6 gives the whole variable domain DGGITQSPKYLFRKEGQNVTLSCEQNLNHDAMYWYRQDPGQGLRLIYYSQIVNDFQKGDIAEGYSVSREKKESFPLTVTSAQKNPTAFYLCASSLVNSPLHFGNGTRLTVT.

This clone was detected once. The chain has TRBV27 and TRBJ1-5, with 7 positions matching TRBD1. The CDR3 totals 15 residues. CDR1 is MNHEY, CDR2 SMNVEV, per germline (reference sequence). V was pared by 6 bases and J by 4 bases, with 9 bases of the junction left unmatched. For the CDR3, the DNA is TGTGCCAGCAGGAAACAGGGGCCAGAGAATCAGCCCCAGCATTTT. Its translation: CASRKQGPENQPQHF.

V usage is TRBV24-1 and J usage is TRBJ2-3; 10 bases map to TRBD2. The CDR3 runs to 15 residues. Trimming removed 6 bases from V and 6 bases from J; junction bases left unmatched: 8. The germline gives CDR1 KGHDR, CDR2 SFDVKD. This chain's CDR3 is CATSPTSGPQDTQYF. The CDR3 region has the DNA TGTGCCACCAGTCCGACTAGCGGGCCCCAGGATACGCAGTATTTT.

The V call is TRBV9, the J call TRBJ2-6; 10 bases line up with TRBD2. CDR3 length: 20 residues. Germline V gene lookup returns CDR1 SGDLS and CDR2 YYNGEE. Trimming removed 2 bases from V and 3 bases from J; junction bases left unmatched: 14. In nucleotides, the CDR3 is TGTGCCAGCAGCGTTCGAGCTAGCGGGAGATCTTGGAATGGGGCCAACGTCCTGACTTTC. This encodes CASSVRASGRSWNGANVLTF. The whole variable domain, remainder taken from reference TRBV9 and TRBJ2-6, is DSGVTQTPKHLITATGQRVTLRCSPRSGDLSVYWYQQSLDQGLQFLIQYYNGEERAKGNILERFSAQQFPDLHSELNLSSLELGDSALYFCASSVRASGRSWNGANVLTFGAGSRLTVL.

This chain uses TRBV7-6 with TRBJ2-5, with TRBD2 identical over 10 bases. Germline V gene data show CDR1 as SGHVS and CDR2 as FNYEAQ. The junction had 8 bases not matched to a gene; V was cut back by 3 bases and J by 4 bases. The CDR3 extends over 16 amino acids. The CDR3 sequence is CASSFTSGGARETQYF. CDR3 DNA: TGTGCCAGCAGCTTCACCAGCGGGGGGGCTCGAGAGACCCAGTACTTC.

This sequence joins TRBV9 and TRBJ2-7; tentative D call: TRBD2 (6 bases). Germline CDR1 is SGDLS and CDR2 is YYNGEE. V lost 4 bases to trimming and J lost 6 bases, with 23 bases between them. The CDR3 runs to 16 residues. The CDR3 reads CASSPQATAGSSEQYF. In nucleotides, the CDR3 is TGTGCCAGCAGCCCCCAAGCGACCGCCGGGAGCTCCGAGCAGTACTTC.

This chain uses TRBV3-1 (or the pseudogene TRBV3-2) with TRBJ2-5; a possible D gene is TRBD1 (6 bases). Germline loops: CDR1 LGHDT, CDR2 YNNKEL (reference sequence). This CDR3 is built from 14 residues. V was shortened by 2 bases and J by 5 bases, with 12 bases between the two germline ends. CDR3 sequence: CASSQMGARETQYF. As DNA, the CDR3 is TGTGCCAGCAGCCAAATGGGGGCTCGGGAGACCCAGTACTTC.

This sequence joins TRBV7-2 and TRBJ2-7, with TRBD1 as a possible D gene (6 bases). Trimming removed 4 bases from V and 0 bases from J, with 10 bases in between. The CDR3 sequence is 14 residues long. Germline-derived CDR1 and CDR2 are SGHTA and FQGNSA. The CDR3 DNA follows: TGTGCCAGCAGCTACCGGACAGCCTCCTACGAGCAGTACTTC. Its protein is CASSYRTASYEQYF.

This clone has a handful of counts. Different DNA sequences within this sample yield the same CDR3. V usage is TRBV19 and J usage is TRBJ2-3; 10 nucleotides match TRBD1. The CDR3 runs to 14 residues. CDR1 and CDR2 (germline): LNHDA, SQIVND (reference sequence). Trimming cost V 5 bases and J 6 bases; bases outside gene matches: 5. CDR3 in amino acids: CASSPGQGEDTQYF. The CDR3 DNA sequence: TGTGCCAGTAGTCCCGGACAGGGGGAGGATACGCAGTATTTT. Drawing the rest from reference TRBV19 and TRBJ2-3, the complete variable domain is DGGITQSPKYLFRKEGQNVTLSCEQNLNHDAMYWYRQDPGQGLRLIYYSQIVNDFQKGDIAEGYSVSREKKESFPLTVTSAQKNPTAFYLCASSPGQGEDTQYFGPGTRLTVL.

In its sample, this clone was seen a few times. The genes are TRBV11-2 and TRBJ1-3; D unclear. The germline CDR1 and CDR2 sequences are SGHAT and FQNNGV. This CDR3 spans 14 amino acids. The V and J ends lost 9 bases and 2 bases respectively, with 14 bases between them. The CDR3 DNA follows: TGTGCCAGTGGGGAGGGTCGCGCTGGAAACACCATATATTTT. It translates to CASGEGRAGNTIYF.

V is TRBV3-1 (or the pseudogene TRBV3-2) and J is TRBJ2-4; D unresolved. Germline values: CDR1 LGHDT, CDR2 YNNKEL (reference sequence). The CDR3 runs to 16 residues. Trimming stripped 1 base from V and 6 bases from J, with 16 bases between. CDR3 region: CASSQGYSGARNIQYF. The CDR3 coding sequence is TGTGCCAGCAGCCAAGGCTACAGTGGTGCGAGAAACATTCAGTACTTC.

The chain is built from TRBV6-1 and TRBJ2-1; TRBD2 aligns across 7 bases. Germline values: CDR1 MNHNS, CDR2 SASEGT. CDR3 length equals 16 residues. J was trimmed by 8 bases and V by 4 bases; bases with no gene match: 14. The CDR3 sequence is CASSGFGGTQMDEQFF. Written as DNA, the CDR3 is TGTGCCAGCAGTGGGTTCGGGGGGACGCAGATGGATGAGCAGTTCTTC.

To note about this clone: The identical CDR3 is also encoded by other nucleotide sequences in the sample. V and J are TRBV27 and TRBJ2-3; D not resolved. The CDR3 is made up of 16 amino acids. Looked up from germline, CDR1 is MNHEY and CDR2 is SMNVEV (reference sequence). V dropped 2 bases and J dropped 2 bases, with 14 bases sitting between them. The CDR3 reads CASSLSLAENTDTQYF. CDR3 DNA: TGTGCCAGCAGTTTAAGTCTGGCGGAGAACACAGATACGCAGTATTTT.